This T cell receptor (beta chain) was obtained from a study of T cell repertoires in cytomegalovirus infection. TCRdb processed the reads anew with MiXCR; each CDR3 protein has one entry. The table lists about 150,000 distinct CDR3 sequences, around 22% of them singletons. For this clonotype: The junction shows a germline mismatch at one end, possibly a read error.

Germline V gives CDR1 MGHRA, CDR2 YSYEKL. This CDR3 has 14 amino acids. The chain links TRBV4-1 to TRBJ2-7; D may be TRBD1 (5 bases). Sequenced: PBMCs. The receptor was derived from a human donor in good health (CMV status not recorded). Some clones in this sample may be carry-over from other donors' samples. DNA of the CDR3: TGTGCCAGCAGCCAAGCCAGGGCTAGCTACGAGCAGTACTTC. It is translated as CASSQARASYEQYF.